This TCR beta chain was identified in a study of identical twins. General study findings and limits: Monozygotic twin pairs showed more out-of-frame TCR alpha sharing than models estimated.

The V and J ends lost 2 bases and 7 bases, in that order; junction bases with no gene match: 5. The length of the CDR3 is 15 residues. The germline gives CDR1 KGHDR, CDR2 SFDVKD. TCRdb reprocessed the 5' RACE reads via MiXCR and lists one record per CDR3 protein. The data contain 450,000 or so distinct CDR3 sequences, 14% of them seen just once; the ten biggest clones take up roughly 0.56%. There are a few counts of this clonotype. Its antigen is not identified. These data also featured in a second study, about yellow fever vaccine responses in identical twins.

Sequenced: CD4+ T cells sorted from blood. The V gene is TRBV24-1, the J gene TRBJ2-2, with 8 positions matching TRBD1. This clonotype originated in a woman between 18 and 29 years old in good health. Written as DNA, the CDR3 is TGTGCCACCAGTGATTCGGACAGGGCGAGCGGGGAGCTGTTTTTT. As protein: CATSDSDRASGELFF.